This T cell receptor (beta chain) was obtained from a study of CD8 T cells in Susac syndrome. With 5 bases removed from V and 10 bases from J, the gap between germline ends came to 9 bases. This CDR3 has 11 residues. Reverse transcription of roughly 0.45 to 1 ug RNA used random hexamers. TCRdb recomputed calls from the immunoSEQ multiplex PCR reads with MiXCR, one row per CDR3 protein. Counted here are roughly 150,000 distinct CDR3 sequences, around 93% occurring once; the ten biggest clones make up more than 0.11%. The TCR originated in a human donor in good health. This chain links TRBV12-3 or TRBV12-4 with TRBJ2-1, with D hard to call. The sample taken for sequencing was CD4+ T cells from PBMCs. The CDR3 DNA reads as TGTGCCAGCAGTCCCCTTGAGGAGCAGTTCTTC. It yields the protein CASSPLEEQFF.